The clone carrying this T cell receptor (beta chain) was counted between two and nine times. These data come from a study of blood T cells in healthy people across ages. The use of a sample-barcoded 5' primer and a J-beta primer mix characterized a second PCR of roughly 6 to 11 cycles. TCRdb re-called the 5' RACE reads through MiXCR, storing one row per CDR3 protein. The sample consists of 1.5 million to 2 million distinct CDR3 sequences, under 30% of them appearing once. V was cut by 2 bases and J by 11 bases, with 15 bases left in between. The CDR3 covers 13 residues. The receptor comes from a woman under 40 in good health. The chain couples TRBV12-3 or TRBV12-4 to TRBJ2-5; D may be TRBD2 (6 bases). The sample consisted of blood. The CDR3 spells CASSLLSLREQYF. The CDR3 DNA follows: TGTGCCAGCAGTTTATTATCCCTACGGGAGCAGTACTTC.